The clone carrying this T cell receptor beta chain was seen a few times. The sample is drawn from a study of cytomegalovirus exposure and HLA in healthy donors. Healthy people donating bone marrow made up the donors. It was with 60 Vbeta and 13 Jbeta primers that the PCR ran. The data were produced by immunoSEQ multiplex PCR, yet TCRdb's version contains in-frame clones alone and is incomplete. The sample shows about 130,000 clones, 79% of them seen only once. The sequence was collected from a man aged 40-50 years in good health and CMV-seropositive. Specimen: PBMCs.

The CDR3 spells CASIKERRNTEAFF. The CDR3 nucleotides are TGTGCCAGCATAAAGGAACGGAGAAACACTGAAGCTTTCTTT. The chain has TRBV21-1 and TRBJ1-1. TRBV21-1 is a documented pseudogene. The CDR3 is 14 amino acids.